This record concerns one T cell receptor (beta chain) sequence. Antigen unknown. This record comes from a study of OX40 agonist ivuxolimab in advanced cancers. Study information: Allowance was made for prior anti-PD-1, anti-PD-L1 or anti-CTLA-4 therapy, and 40% to 45% had some.

General observations from the study: At doses 0.1 to 3.0 mg/kg, CD4+ and CD8+ clones expanded. CD8+ T cells (on average) carried more expanded clones than CD4+ T cells.

Some clones are missing from TCRdb's copy, which holds only in-frame ones; the method was immunoSEQ multiplex PCR. The sample consists of around 130,000 clones, 93% of them appearing once. Autoimmune disease history or systemic immunosuppression excluded patients. V lost 5 bases and J lost 5, with 12 bases in between. The CDR3 consists of 13 residues. The germline V gene encodes CDR1 MNHEY and CDR2 SMNVEV (reference sequence). The sequence was collected from an adult with an advanced solid tumor such as melanoma, head and neck, liver or kidney cancer. The chain joins TRBV27 to TRBJ2-5; perhaps TRBD2 as D (5 bases). The sequences come from CD4+ or CD8+ T cells sorted from blood, collected in a trial of the OX40 agonist ivuxolimab. The CDR3 sequence: CASSVQTGETQYF. The DNA for the CDR3 is TGTGCCAGCAGTGTCCAGACGGGGGAGACCCAGTACTTC.